This entry is about one TCR beta chain. Clones were read by immunoSEQ multiplex PCR, and TCRdb kept only the in-frame ones, dropping some. The sample holds about 48,000 clones, approximately 90% seen once. The data stem from a study of OX40 agonist ivuxolimab in advanced cancers. Background on the study: The dose-escalation cohort had hepatocellular carcinoma, melanoma, renal cell or head and neck cancer. A partial response was reached by three patients: one with hepatocellular carcinoma and two with cutaneous melanoma.

The investigators sampled blood at baseline, at cycle 4 day 1, and at cycle 7 day 1. The material sequenced was CD4+ or CD8+ T cells sorted from blood, taken in a trial of the OX40 agonist ivuxolimab. This clonotype originated in an adult with an advanced solid tumor such as melanoma, head and neck, liver or kidney cancer.

The CDR3 loop reads CASSIGWGVEQFF. The CDR3 nucleotides read TGTGCCAGTAGTATAGGCTGGGGGGTTGAGCAGTTCTTC. The rearrangement joins TRBV19 to TRBJ2-1, with a tentative D call TRBD2 (6 bases). The CDR3 totals 13 residues. Germline V gene lookup returns CDR1 LNHDA and CDR2 SQIVND (reference sequence). V was pared by 1 base and J by 9 bases, with 10 bases between.